These T cell receptor beta chains were read from a single sample in a study of stem cell transplantation in POMP-related autoinflammatory disease. Sequencing used immunoSEQ multiplex PCR; TCRdb keeps in-frame clones, though not all of them. The sample lists about 68,000 clones, approximately 91% seen once, with about 0.69% in the top ten. The sample in question was CD4+ T cells from PBMCs, obtained after stem cell transplantation. These receptors were collected from a human patient with POMP-related autoinflammation and immune dysregulation (PRAID). Some of the T cells might come from the graft donor. Both conserved end residues are part of each CDR3. The order of the fields is J gene, D gene, V gene, clone size, CDR3 protein. The D gene is left open where the match is weak. Clone size is shown for a subset of rows, as once, few, many or a class of expanded clone.

TRBJ2-1 | NA | TRBV24-1 | NA | CATSDLGYDEQFF
TRBJ2-6 | NA | TRBV5-8 | NA | CASSFVVTPSGANVLTF
TRBJ1-1 | TRBD1 | TRBV7-9 | few | CASSLANRGLLNTEAFF
TRBJ2-3 | NA | TRBV5-1 | once | CASSLWPGETDTQYF
TRBJ1-1 | NA | TRBV7-3 | NA | CASSLQPLGTEAFF
TRBJ2-7 | TRBD1 | TRBV5-1 | NA | CASSSGTEPYEQYF
TRBJ2-1 | NA | TRBV7-9 | medium-sized | CASSREFPSRSAYNEQFF
TRBJ2-1 | NA | TRBV3-1/TRBV3-2 | NA | CASSPTGGGGSGEQFF
TRBJ2-3 | TRBD2 | TRBV7-3 | NA | CASSQAASGRFADTQYF
TRBJ2-2 | TRBD1 | TRBV19 | NA | CASSVRGTGYTGELFF
TRBJ2-1 | NA | TRBV4-2 | NA | CASSPGTDATPEQFF
TRBJ2-5 | NA | TRBV5-1 | NA | CASNPLGVQETQYF
TRBJ2-1 | NA | TRBV5-1 | few | CASSFSGASSYNEQFF
TRBJ2-3 | TRBD2 | TRBV3-1/TRBV3-2 | NA | CASSRLAAPDTQYF
TRBJ1-6 | NA | TRBV28 | NA | CASSPLRDRNSPLHF
TRBJ2-7 | NA | TRBV24-1 | NA | CAARTEFVHEQYF
TRBJ2-3 | NA | TRBV10-1 | NA | CASSVNRAEADTQYF
TRBJ2-5 | NA | TRBV29-1 | NA | CSVQQGIETQYF
TRBJ2-5 | TRBD1 | TRBV2 | NA | CASSEVFGGQQETQYF
TRBJ2-2 | TRBD2 | TRBV30 | once | CARGSPNTGELFF
TRBJ2-5 | TRBD1 | TRBV10-1 | NA | CASSRDRFETQYF
TRBJ2-1 | NA | TRBV24-1 | NA | CATSDLGRRGHNEQFF
TRBJ2-7 | TRBD1 | TRBV11-3 | NA | CASSRDRGYEQYF
TRBJ1-6 | NA | TRBV10-2 | once | CASSDPLQGLISSPLHF
TRBJ2-1 | TRBD2 | TRBV19 | NA | CASSGLSGGRPRVQFF
TRBJ2-1 | NA | TRBV12-3/TRBV12-4 | once | CASSLIWYNEQFF
TRBJ2-5 | NA | TRBV2 | once | CASGAGVGETQYF
TRBJ2-2 | NA | TRBV7-8 | NA | CASSPTVSGELFF
TRBJ2-3 | NA | TRBV6-5 | NA | CASSRGVGTDTQYF